The clone carrying this TCR beta chain was recorded a few times. Antigen specificity is unknown. These data originate in a study of regulatory T cells in long-lasting Graves disease. The study's findings and limits: Persistent Graves' cases showed lower TCR diversity than newly diagnosed cases.

The CDR3 is made up of 14 amino acids. Germline V gene lookup returns CDR1 DFQATT and CDR2 SNEGSKA (reference sequence). Trimming left V 5 bases short and J 3 bases short, with 14 bases between. According to the study, TCR beta libraries were built with iRepertoire HTBI primers and CDR3-region Arm-PCR. MiXCR was run by TCRdb on the multiplex PCR reads, yielding one entry per CDR3 protein. The repertoire has about 430,000 distinct CDR3 sequences, 15% of them found once; the top ten carry roughly 7.7%. Time point in this sample: newly diagnosed GD, antithyroid drugs for less than 3 months. PBMC-extracted RNA yielded the TCR library. These data are also associated with another study on T cells in Graves' hyperthyroidism and ophthalmopathy. That study reports: The primer set for the first-round RT-PCR of the TCR CDR3 was HTBI. The model anticipated ophthalmopathy a median around six months pre-onset.

The sample here was peripheral blood mononuclear cells (PBMCs), taken at new diagnosis, from a patient treated with antithyroid drugs. The receptor comes from a woman aged 35 to 49 with Graves disease. The chain joins TRBV20-1 to TRBJ1-5; D might be TRBD1 (5 bases). Here the CDR3 reads CSAGDLTPNQPQHF. The DNA for the CDR3 is TGCAGTGCTGGGGACCTTACCCCCAATCAGCCCCAGCATTTT.